The 5 T cell receptor beta chains below come from one sample, sequenced in a study of early T cells in non-severe SARS-CoV-2 infection (dated by TCRdb to about 2021). Library preparation was by 5' RACE. Instrument used: NextSeq 500. The public sequencing data were trimmed at Q25 with fastp and processed into clonotypes with MiXCR by TCRdb, which kept only in-frame beta chains. Each CDR3 protein appears once, grouped with its most common genes and DNA. The sample table lists tens of thousands of distinct CDR3 sequences, under 10% of them with a count of one. Of the sample, roughly an eighth is held by the ten largest clones. The specimen sequenced was whole blood. These TCRs come from an adult who was a healthcare worker with PCR-confirmed SARS-CoV-2 infection or an uninfected control (not recorded which).

There are many counts of this clonotype. This chain connects TRBV24-1 to TRBJ2-1; 8 bases line up with TRBD2. Germline-derived CDR1 and CDR2 are KGHDR and SFDVKD. The CDR3 has 16 amino acids. V dropped 6 bases and J dropped 4; count of bases not matched to a gene: 10. Here the CDR3 reads CATSSPGAGEYNEQFF. In DNA form, the CDR3 reads TGTGCCACCAGTTCTCCGGGAGCGGGGGAGTACAATGAGCAGTTCTTC.

This sequence joins TRBV15 and TRBJ1-1; D gene unclear. In germline, CDR1 is LNHNV, CDR2 YYDKDF (reference sequence). The CDR3 extends over 14 amino acids. Trimming removed 2 bases from V and 1 base from J, with 8 bases in between. CDR3 in amino acids: CATSRRAENTEAFF. The DNA for the CDR3 is TGTGCCACCAGCAGAAGGGCAGAGAACACTGAAGCTTTCTTT.

This clonotype has more than one count but fewer than ten. The V call is TRBV19, the J call TRBJ2-3, with D unresolved. The length of the CDR3 is 14 residues. V dropped 11 bases and J dropped 0 bases, with 15 bases sitting between them. CDR1 and CDR2 from the germline V gene are LNHDA and SQIVND (reference sequence). The CDR3: CACMRAGSTDTQYF. The DNA for the CDR3 is TGTGCCTGCATGAGAGCTGGCAGCACAGATACGCAGTATTTT. The variable domain in full, completed from reference TRBV19 and TRBJ2-3, reads DGGITQSPKYLFRKEGQNVTLSCEQNLNHDAMYWYRQDPGQGLRLIYYSQIVNDFQKGDIAEGYSVSREKKESFPLTVTSAQKNPTAFYLCACMRAGSTDTQYFGPGTRLTVL.

This clonotype was counted ten times or more. The V and J genes are TRBV18 and TRBJ2-1; a weak D match, TRBD2 (5 bases). The germline V and J ends were trimmed by 3 bases and 5 bases, with 14 bases remaining between them. The CDR3 spans 15 residues. Germline CDR1 is KGHSH and CDR2 is LQKENI. CDR3 sequence: CASSPKLEGDNEQFF. Written as DNA, the CDR3 is TGTGCCAGCTCACCCAAACTAGAGGGTGACAATGAGCAGTTCTTC.

This clonotype was seen many times. The chain uses TRBV5-5 and TRBJ2-1; 15 positions agree with TRBD2. CDR3 size: 17 residues. Germline trimming cut 3 bases from V and 9 bases from J; bases unmatched to any gene: 10. Germline V gene sequence: CDR1 SGHKS, CDR2 YYEKEE (reference sequence). The CDR3 region is CASSSPGTSGGRGEQFF. The DNA for the CDR3 is TGTGCCAGCAGCTCCCCCGGGACTAGCGGGGGGAGGGGTGAGCAGTTCTTC.